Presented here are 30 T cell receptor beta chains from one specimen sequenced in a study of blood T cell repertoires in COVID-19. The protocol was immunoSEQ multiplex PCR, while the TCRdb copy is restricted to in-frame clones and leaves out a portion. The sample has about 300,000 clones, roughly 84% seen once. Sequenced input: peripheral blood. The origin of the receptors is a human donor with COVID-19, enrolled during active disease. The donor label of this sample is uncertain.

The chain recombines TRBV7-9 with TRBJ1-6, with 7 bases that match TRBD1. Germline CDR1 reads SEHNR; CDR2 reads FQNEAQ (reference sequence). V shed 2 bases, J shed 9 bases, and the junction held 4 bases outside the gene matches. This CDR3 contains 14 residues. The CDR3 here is CASSLRQGSSPLHF. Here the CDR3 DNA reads TGTGCCAGCAGCTTACGACAGGGAAGTTCACCCCTCCACTTT.

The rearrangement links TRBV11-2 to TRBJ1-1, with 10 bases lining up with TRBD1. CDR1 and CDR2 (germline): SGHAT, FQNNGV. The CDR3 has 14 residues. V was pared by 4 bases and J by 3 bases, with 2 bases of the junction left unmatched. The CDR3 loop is CASSSGQGDTEAFF. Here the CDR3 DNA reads TGTGCCAGCAGCTCAGGACAGGGGGACACTGAAGCTTTCTTT.

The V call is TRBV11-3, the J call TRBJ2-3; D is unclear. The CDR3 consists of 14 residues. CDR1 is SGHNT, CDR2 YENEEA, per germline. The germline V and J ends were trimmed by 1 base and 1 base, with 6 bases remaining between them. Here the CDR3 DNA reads TGTGCCAGCAGCTTAGGTCCCGGCACAGATACGCAGTATTTT. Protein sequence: CASSLGPGTDTQYF.

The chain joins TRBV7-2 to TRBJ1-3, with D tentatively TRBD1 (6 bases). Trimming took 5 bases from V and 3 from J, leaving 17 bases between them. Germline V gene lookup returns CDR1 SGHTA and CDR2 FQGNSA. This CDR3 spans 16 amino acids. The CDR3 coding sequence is TGTGCCAGCAGCCCCCTACAGGGTTCTTTTGGAAACACCATATATTTT. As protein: CASSPLQGSFGNTIYF. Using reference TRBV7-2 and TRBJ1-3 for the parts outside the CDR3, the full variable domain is GAGVSQSPSNKVTEKGKDVELRCDPISGHTALYWYRQSLGQGLEFLIYFQGNSAPDKSGLPSDRFSAERTGGSVSTLTIQRTQQEDSAVYLCASSPLQGSFGNTIYFGEGSWLTVV.

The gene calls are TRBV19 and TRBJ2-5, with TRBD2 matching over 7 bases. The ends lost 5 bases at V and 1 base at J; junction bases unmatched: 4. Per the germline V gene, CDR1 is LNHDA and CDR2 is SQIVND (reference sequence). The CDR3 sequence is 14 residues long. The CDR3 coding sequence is TGTGCCAGTAGTCCGCGGGGGACCCAAGAGACCCAGTACTTC. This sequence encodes CASSPRGTQETQYF.

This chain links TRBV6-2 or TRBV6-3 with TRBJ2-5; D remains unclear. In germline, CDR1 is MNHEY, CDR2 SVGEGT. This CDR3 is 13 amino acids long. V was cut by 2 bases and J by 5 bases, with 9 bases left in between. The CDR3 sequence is CASSYLAWETQYF. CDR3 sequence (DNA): TGTGCCAGCAGTTACCTTGCGTGGGAGACCCAGTACTTC.

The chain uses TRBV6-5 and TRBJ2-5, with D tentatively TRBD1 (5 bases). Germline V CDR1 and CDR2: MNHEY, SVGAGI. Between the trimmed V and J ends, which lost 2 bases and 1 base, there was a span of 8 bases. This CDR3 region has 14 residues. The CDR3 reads CASSYRQGQETQYF. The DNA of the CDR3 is TGTGCCAGCAGTTACCGTCAGGGCCAAGAGACCCAGTACTTC.

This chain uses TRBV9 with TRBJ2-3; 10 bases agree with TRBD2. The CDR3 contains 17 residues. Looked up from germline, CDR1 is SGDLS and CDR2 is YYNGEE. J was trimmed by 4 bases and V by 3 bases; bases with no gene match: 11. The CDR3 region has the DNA TGTGCCAGCAGCGACCCCGGAGCGGGAGGGCGGTCAGATACGCAGTATTTT. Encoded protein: CASSDPGAGGRSDTQYF.

CDR3 coding DNA: TGTGCCAGCAGTTTCGTAACAGGGGACACTGAAGCTTTCTTT. It translates to CASSFVTGDTEAFF. The chain carries TRBV27 and TRBJ1-1, with TRBD1 matching 7 bases. There are 14 residues in the CDR3. V lost 3 bases to trimming and J lost 3 bases; unmatched junction nucleotides: 4. In germline, CDR1 is MNHEY, CDR2 SMNVEV (reference sequence).

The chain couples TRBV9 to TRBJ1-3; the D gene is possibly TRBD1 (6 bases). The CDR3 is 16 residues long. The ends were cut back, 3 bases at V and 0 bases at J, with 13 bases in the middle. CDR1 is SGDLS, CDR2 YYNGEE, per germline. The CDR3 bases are TGTGCCAGCAGCGACCCCCACAGGGACTCTGGAAACACCATATATTTT. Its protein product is CASSDPHRDSGNTIYF. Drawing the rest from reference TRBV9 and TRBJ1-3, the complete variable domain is DSGVTQTPKHLITATGQRVTLRCSPRSGDLSVYWYQQSLDQGLQFLIQYYNGEERAKGNILERFSAQQFPDLHSELNLSSLELGDSALYFCASSDPHRDSGNTIYFGEGSWLTVV.

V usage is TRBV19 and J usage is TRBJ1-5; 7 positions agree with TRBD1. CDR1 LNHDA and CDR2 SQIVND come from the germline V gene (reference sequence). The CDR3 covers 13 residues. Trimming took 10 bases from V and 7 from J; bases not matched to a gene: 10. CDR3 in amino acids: CATRVQGHQPQHF. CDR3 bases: TGTGCCACCCGGGTACAGGGGCACCAGCCCCAGCATTTT.

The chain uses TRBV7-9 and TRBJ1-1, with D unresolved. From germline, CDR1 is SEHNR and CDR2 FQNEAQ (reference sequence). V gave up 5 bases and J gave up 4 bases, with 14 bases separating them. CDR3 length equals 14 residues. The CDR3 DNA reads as TGTGCCAGCAGCGCCGGAGGCCTCGGCACTGAAGCTTTCTTT. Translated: CASSAGGLGTEAFF.

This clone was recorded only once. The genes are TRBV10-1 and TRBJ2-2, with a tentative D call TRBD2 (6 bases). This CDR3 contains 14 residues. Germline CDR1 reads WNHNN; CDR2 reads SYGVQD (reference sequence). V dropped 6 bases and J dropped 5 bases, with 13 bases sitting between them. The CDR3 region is CASSPVGGTGELFF. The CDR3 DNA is TGCGCCAGCAGCCCCGTTGGGGGGACCGGGGAGCTGTTTTTT.

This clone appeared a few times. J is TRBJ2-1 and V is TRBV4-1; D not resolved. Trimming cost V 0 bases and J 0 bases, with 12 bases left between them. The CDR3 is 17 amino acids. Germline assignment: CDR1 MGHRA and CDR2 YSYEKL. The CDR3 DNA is TGCGCCAGCAGCCAAGACGTACATCCAAGCTCCTACAATGAGCAGTTCTTC. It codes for CASSQDVHPSSYNEQFF.

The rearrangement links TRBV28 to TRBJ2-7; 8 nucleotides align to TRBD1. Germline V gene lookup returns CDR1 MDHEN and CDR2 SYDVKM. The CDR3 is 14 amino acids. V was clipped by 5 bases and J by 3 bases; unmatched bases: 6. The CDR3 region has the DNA TGTGCCAGCAGTACCCAGGACAGGGTCTACGAGCAGTACTTC. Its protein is CASSTQDRVYEQYF.

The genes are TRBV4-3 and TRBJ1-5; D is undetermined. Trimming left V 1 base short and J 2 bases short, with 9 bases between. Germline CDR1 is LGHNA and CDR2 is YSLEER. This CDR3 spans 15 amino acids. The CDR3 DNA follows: TGCGCCAGCAGCCAAGCCCTTTATCGCAATCAGCCCCAGCATTTT. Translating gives CASSQALYRNQPQHF.

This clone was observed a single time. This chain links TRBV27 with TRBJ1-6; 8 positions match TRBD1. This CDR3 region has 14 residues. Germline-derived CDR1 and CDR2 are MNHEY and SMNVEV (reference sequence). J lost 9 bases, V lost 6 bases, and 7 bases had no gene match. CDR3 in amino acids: CASRRDRGSSPLHF. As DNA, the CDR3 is TGTGCCAGCAGAAGAGACAGGGGAAGTTCACCCCTCCACTTT.

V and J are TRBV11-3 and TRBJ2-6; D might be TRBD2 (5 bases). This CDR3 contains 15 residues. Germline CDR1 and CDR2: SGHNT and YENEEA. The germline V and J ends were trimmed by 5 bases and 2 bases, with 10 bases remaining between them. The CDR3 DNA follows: TGTGCCAGCAGCCCGGGGTCTGCTGGGGCCAACGTCCTGACTTTC. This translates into CASSPGSAGANVLTF.

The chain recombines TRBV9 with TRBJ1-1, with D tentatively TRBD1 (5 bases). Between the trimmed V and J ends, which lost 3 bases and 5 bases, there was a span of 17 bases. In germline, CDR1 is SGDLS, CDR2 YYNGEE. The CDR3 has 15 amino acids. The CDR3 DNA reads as TGTGCCAGCAGCGGCGGCGGCAGGGTGGCAACTGAAGCTTTCTTT. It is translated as CASSGGGRVATEAFF.

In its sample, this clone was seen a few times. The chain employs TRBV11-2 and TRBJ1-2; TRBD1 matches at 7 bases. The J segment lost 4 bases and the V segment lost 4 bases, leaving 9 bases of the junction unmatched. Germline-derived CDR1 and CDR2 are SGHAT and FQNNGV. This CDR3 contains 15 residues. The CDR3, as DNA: TGTGCCAGCAGCTCATACAGGGGCCTGAGCTATGGCTACACCTTC. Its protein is CASSSYRGLSYGYTF.

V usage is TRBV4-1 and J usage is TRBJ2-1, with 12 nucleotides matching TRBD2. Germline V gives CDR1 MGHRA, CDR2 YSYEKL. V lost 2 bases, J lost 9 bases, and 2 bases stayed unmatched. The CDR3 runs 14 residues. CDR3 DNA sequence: TGCGCCAGCAGCCAACCACTAGCGGGAGGTGAGCAGTTCTTC. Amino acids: CASSQPLAGGEQFF.

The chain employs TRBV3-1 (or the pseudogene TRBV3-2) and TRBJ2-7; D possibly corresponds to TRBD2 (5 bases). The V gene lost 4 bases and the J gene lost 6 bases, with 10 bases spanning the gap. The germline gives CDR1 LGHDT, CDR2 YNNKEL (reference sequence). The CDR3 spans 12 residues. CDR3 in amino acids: CASSLPGGEQYF. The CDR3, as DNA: TGTGCCAGCAGCCTCCCCGGAGGCGAGCAGTACTTC.

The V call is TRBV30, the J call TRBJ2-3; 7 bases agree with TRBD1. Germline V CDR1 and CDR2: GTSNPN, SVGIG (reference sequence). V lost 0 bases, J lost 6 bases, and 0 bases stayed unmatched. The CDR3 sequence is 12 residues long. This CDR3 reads CAWSVQGDTQYF. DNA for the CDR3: TGTGCCTGGAGTGTACAGGGGGATACGCAGTATTTT.

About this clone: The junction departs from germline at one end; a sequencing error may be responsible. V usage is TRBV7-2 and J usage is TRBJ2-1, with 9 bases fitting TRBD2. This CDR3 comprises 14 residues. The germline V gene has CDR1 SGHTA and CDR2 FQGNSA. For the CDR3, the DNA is TGTGCCAGCATCTTACTAGCGGGCTACAATGAGCAGTTCTTC. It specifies CASILLAGYNEQFF.

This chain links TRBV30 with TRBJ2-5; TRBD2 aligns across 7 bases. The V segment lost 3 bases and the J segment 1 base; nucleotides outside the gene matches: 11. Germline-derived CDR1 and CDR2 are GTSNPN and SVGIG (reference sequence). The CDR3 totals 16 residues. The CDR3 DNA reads TGTGCCTGGAGGGGAACCCGACTAGCAAGCCAAGAGACCCAGTACTTC. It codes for CAWRGTRLASQETQYF.

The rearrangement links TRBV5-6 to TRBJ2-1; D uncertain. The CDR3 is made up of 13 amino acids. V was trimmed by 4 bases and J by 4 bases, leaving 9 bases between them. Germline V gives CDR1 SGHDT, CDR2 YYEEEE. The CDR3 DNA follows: TGTGCCAGCAGCAGGCCGGGTTACAATGAGCAGTTCTTC. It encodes CASSRPGYNEQFF.

The CDR3 sequence: CASSLGTGAEAFF. In DNA, the CDR3 is TGTGCCAGCAGTTTGGGGACAGGCGCCGAAGCTTTCTTT. This chain connects TRBV28 to TRBJ1-1; 8 positions agree with TRBD1. J lost 8 bases, V lost 3 bases, and 5 bases had no gene match. The germline gives CDR1 MDHEN, CDR2 SYDVKM. The CDR3 length is 13 residues.

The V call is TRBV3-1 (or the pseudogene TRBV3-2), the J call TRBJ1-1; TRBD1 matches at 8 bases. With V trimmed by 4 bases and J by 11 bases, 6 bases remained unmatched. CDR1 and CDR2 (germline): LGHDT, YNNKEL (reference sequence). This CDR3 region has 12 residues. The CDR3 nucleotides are TGTGCCAGCAGCCCCGGACAGGGACGGGCTTTCTTT. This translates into CASSPGQGRAFF.

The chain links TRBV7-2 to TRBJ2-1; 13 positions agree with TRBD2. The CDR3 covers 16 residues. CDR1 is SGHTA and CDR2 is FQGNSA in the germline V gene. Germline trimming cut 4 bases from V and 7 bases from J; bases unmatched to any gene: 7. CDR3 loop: CASSYRTSGSGNEQFF. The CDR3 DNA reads TGTGCCAGCAGCTATCGGACTAGCGGGAGCGGGAATGAGCAGTTCTTC.

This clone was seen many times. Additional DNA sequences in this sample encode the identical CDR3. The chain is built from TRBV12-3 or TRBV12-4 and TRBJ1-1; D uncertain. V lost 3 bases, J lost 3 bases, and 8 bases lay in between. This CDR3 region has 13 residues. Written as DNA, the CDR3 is TGTGCCAGCAGTTTCGGTGAGGACACTGAAGCTTTCTTT. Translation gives CASSFGEDTEAFF.